The 27 T cell receptor beta chains below all came from one sample that was sequenced in a study of Ad26.COV2.S vaccination and SARS-CoV-2 variants. Indicated treatment: 15 to 20 received Ad26.COV2.S at low or high dose, single or two shots; roughly five received placebo; per-sample allocation not given. Specimens were obtained on day 63 following the first vaccine or placebo injection. The assay was immunoSEQ multiplex PCR, and TCRdb's table has in-frame clones only and misses some. Here the sample spans hundreds of thousands of clones, about 89% being singletons. The input for sequencing was peripheral blood, taken in a trial of Ad26.COV2.S vaccine versus placebo. Receptors were obtained from a person between 18 and 65 years old who received the Ad26.COV2.S COVID-19 vaccine or a placebo.

This chain joins TRBV2 and TRBJ1-3; no clear D gene. Trimming took 6 bases from V and 2 from J, leaving 11 bases between them. The CDR3 runs 14 residues. Germline CDR1 and CDR2: SNHLY and FYNNEI. In DNA form, the CDR3 reads TGTGCCAGCAGACGGGGAGGGACTGGAAACACCATATATTTT. Translation gives CASRRGGTGNTIYF.

This clone was found a few times. The V call is TRBV19, the J call TRBJ1-3, with D tentatively TRBD1 (5 bases). CDR3 length equals 14 residues. Germline V CDR1 and CDR2: LNHDA, SQIVND (reference sequence). The V and J ends lost 5 bases and 0 bases respectively, with 8 bases between them. In DNA, the CDR3 is TGTGCCAGTAGTCCGGGGGGCTCTGGAAACACCATATATTTT. Translating gives CASSPGGSGNTIYF. Full variable domain (outside the CDR3, taken from reference TRBV19 and TRBJ1-3): DGGITQSPKYLFRKEGQNVTLSCEQNLNHDAMYWYRQDPGQGLRLIYYSQIVNDFQKGDIAEGYSVSREKKESFPLTVTSAQKNPTAFYLCASSPGGSGNTIYFGEGSWLTVV.

Only one count was recorded for this clone. The chain carries TRBV11-2 and TRBJ2-2; D remains unclear. The CDR3 totals 12 residues. Deletions cut 8 bases from V and 2 bases from J, with 6 bases between. Germline V CDR1 and CDR2: SGHAT, FQNNGV. Here the CDR3 DNA reads TGTGCCAGCGCGGTAAACACCGGGGAGCTGTTTTTT. Translating it yields CASAVNTGELFF.

The CDR3 region has the DNA TGTGCCAGCAGCTTAGACAGGGGAGGTTGGAACGAGCAGTACTTC. Encoded protein: CASSLDRGGWNEQYF. The chain has TRBV7-9 and TRBJ2-7, with a tentative D call TRBD1 (7 bases). Germline V CDR1 and CDR2: SEHNR, FQNEAQ (reference sequence). Trimming stripped 1 base from V and 5 bases from J, with 15 bases between. This CDR3 region has 15 residues.

The V call is TRBV6-2 or TRBV6-3, the J call TRBJ2-1; a weak D match, TRBD2 (5 bases). The CDR3 is 19 residues long. V gave up 0 bases and J gave up 5 bases, with 23 bases separating them. Germline V gene sequence: CDR1 MNHEY, CDR2 SVGEGT. The CDR3 DNA sequence: TGTGCCAGCAGTTACTCGAGAGGGAGCCGGGTTAGCCTCAACAATGAGCAGTTCTTC. It translates to CASSYSRGSRVSLNNEQFF.

This rearrangement joins TRBV6-1 to TRBJ1-2; D perhaps matches TRBD1 (6 bases). Germline CDR1 and CDR2: MNHNS and SASEGT. This CDR3 is 16 amino acids long. Trimming stripped 3 bases from V and 0 bases from J, with 14 bases between. CDR3 sequence reads: CASSDRGGISNYGYTF. The CDR3 nucleotides are TGTGCCAGCAGTGACAGAGGGGGGATCTCTAACTATGGCTACACCTTC.

This chain joins TRBV3-1 (or the pseudogene TRBV3-2) and TRBJ1-2; D unclear. V was shortened by 1 base and J by 1 base, with 7 bases between the two germline ends. Per germline, CDR1 LGHDT and CDR2 YNNKEL (reference sequence). The CDR3 is 14 residues long. As DNA, the CDR3 is TGTGCCAGCAGCCAAGGACACATTAACTATGGCTACACCTTC. Its protein is CASSQGHINYGYTF.

The chain recombines TRBV11-2 with TRBJ1-1, with 7 nucleotides matching TRBD1. The CDR3 is 14 residues long. The germline V gene encodes CDR1 SGHAT and CDR2 FQNNGV. J gave up 4 bases and V 3 bases, and 5 bases lay outside the gene matches. The CDR3 region has the DNA TGTGCCAGCAGCTTCTACCAGGGGGGCACTGAAGCTTTCTTT. It translates to CASSFYQGGTEAFF.

In the case of this clone: In the same sample, other DNA sequences code for this CDR3. The chain combines TRBV19 with TRBJ2-7; 11 nucleotides line up with TRBD1. Losses at the gene ends were 5 bases for V and 2 bases for J; bases not matched to a gene: 2. Germline V gene lookup returns CDR1 LNHDA and CDR2 SQIVND (reference sequence). This CDR3 has 14 amino acids. The CDR3 nucleotides read TGTGCCAGTAGTCCGGGACAGGGGGCCTACGAGCAGTACTTC. It translates to CASSPGQGAYEQYF.

Concerning this clone itself: Different DNA sequences within this sample yield the same CDR3. The chain recombines TRBV12-3 or TRBV12-4 with TRBJ2-3; no clear D. There are 13 residues in the CDR3. The V end lost 1 base, the J end lost 4 bases, and 6 bases lay between the germline ends. The CDR3, as DNA: TGTGCCAGCAGTTTAGGAGCAGCAGATACGCAGTATTTT. This sequence encodes CASSLGAADTQYF.

V and J are TRBV7-2 and TRBJ2-3; 7 bases agree with TRBD2. The CDR3 is 17 residues long. V shed 4 bases and J 1 base; nucleotides not matched to a gene: 11. Looked up from germline, CDR1 is SGHTA and CDR2 is FQGNSA. CDR3 DNA sequence: TGTGCCAGCAGCTCCGCCGGTGGAAGCGGGGGCACAGATACGCAGTATTTT. Its protein product is CASSSAGGSGGTDTQYF. Combining the CDR3 with reference TRBV7-2 and TRBJ2-3 gives the whole variable domain GAGVSQSPSNKVTEKGKDVELRCDPISGHTALYWYRQSLGQGLEFLIYFQGNSAPDKSGLPSDRFSAERTGGSVSTLTIQRTQQEDSAVYLCASSSAGGSGGTDTQYFGPGTRLTVL.

The V gene is TRBV7-9, the J gene TRBJ1-5; TRBD1 matches at 11 bases. There are 15 residues in the CDR3. Germline CDR1 and CDR2: SEHNR and FQNEAQ (reference sequence). J gave up 5 bases and V 5 bases, and 5 bases lay outside the gene matches. The CDR3 bases are TGTGCCAGCAGCGGGACAGGGGGATCACATCAGCCCCAGCATTTT. Amino acid sequence: CASSGTGGSHQPQHF. The whole variable domain, filled in from reference TRBV7-9 and TRBJ1-5, reads DTGVSQNPRHKITKRGQNVTFRCDPISEHNRLYWYRQTLGQGPEFLTYFQNEAQLEKSRLLSDRFSAERPKGSFSTLEIQRTEQGDSAMYLCASSGTGGSHQPQHFGDGTRLSIL.

This rearrangement joins TRBV7-8 to TRBJ1-1; D remains ambiguous. The CDR3 loop spans 11 amino acids. V was shortened by 5 bases and J by 1 base, with 2 bases between the two germline ends. Germline-derived CDR1 and CDR2 are SGHVS and FQNEAQ. The CDR3 DNA is TGTGCCAGCAGCAAGAACACTGAAGCTTTCTTT. Protein product: CASSKNTEAFF. Full variable domain (outside the CDR3, taken from reference TRBV7-8 and TRBJ1-1): GAGVSQSPRYKVAKRGQDVALRCDPISGHVSLFWYQQALGQGPEFLTYFQNEAQLDKSGLPSDRFFAERPEGSVSTLKIQRTQQEDSAVYLCASSKNTEAFFGQGTRLTVV.

This chain joins TRBV5-4 and TRBJ1-1; perhaps TRBD1 as D (5 bases). The length of the CDR3 is 16 residues. In germline, CDR1 is SGHNT, CDR2 YYREEE (reference sequence). Trimming took off 1 base at V and 1 base at J, with 14 bases between the two ends. The CDR3 sequence: CASSLRDKGWNTEAFF. The CDR3 region has the DNA TGTGCCAGCAGCTTGAGGGATAAGGGGTGGAACACTGAAGCTTTCTTT.

V gene TRBV11-3 combines with J gene TRBJ2-3, with TRBD2 matching 7 bases. The CDR3 is 13 residues long. The ends lost 6 bases at V and 4 bases at J; junction bases unmatched: 4. Germline V gene data show CDR1 as SGHNT and CDR2 as YENEEA. The CDR3 region is CASSSSGSDTQYF. The CDR3 nucleotides read TGTGCCAGCAGTTCTAGCGGATCAGATACGCAGTATTTT.

The chain combines TRBV5-6 with TRBJ1-4, with 8 bases identical to TRBD1. This CDR3 contains 13 residues. Germline V lookup: CDR1 SGHDT, CDR2 YYEEEE. V was clipped by 5 bases and J by 10 bases; unmatched bases: 7. DNA for the CDR3: TGTGCCAGCAGTCTACAGGGGGATGGAAAACTGTTTTTT. The encoded protein is CASSLQGDGKLFF.

The chain employs TRBV19 and TRBJ2-1, with D possibly matching TRBD2 (5 bases). The CDR3 is 11 amino acids. The germline CDR1 and CDR2 sequences are LNHDA and SQIVND (reference sequence). Trimming took 6 bases from V and 7 from J, leaving 7 bases between them. The CDR3 loop is CASSTRNEQFF. The CDR3 region has the DNA TGTGCCAGTAGCACTAGAAATGAGCAGTTCTTC.

The gene calls are TRBV6-6 and TRBJ2-1; 11 bases fit TRBD2. The V segment lost 5 bases and the J segment 3 bases; nucleotides outside the gene matches: 9. CDR3 length: 17 amino acids. In germline, CDR1 is MNHNY, CDR2 SVGAGI (reference sequence). DNA for the CDR3: TGTGCCAGCAGTCGCCTTCCGGGACTAGCGGACTACAATGAGCAGTTCTTC. It is translated as CASSRLPGLADYNEQFF.

The chain uses TRBV25-1 and TRBJ2-1; 7 bases fit TRBD2. Germline V CDR1 and CDR2: MGHDK, SYGVNS. The CDR3 is 14 amino acids. J was trimmed by 9 bases and V by 3 bases; bases with no gene match: 8. CDR3 sequence: CASSEGREVGEQFF. CDR3 coding DNA: TGTGCCAGCAGTGAGGGGAGGGAAGTGGGTGAGCAGTTCTTC.

The chain employs TRBV2 and TRBJ2-7, with 10 bases that match TRBD2. The V gene's germline CDR1 is SNHLY and CDR2 FYNNEI. The V segment lost 6 bases and the J segment 5 bases; nucleotides outside the gene matches: 7. The CDR3 sequence is 14 residues long. CDR3 loop: CASSFSGRSDEQYF. CDR3 nucleotides: TGTGCCAGCAGCTTTAGCGGGAGGAGCGACGAGCAGTACTTC.

The chain recombines TRBV5-1 with TRBJ2-7, with 7 bases matching TRBD2. Germline values: CDR1 SGHRS, CDR2 YFSETQ. Losses at the gene ends were 3 bases for V and 2 bases for J; bases not matched to a gene: 8. The CDR3 covers 15 residues. This CDR3 reads CASSSSSGLAYEQYF. DNA of the CDR3: TGCGCCAGCAGCTCCTCTAGCGGACTGGCCTACGAGCAGTACTTC.

This chain uses TRBV27 with TRBJ2-1, with 7 bases lining up with TRBD2. Germline CDR1 and CDR2: MNHEY and SMNVEV (reference sequence). The ends lost 5 bases at V and 4 bases at J; junction bases unmatched: 11. The CDR3 contains 16 residues. The CDR3 region has the DNA TGTGCCAGCAGTGGGACGGGAGGACCCCCGTACAATGAGCAGTTCTTC. Translating gives CASSGTGGPPYNEQFF.

The V gene is TRBV5-1, the J gene TRBJ2-5; D is uncertain. Trimming stripped 4 bases from V and 1 base from J, with 11 bases between. Germline CDR1 is SGHRS and CDR2 is YFSETQ. The CDR3 spans 14 residues. CDR3 sequence reads: CASSPSIVQETQYF. The CDR3 nucleotides are TGCGCCAGCAGCCCATCGATAGTCCAAGAGACCCAGTACTTC.

The chain links TRBV6-2 or TRBV6-3 to TRBJ2-3; possible D gene TRBD2, 5 bases. The germline gives CDR1 MNHEY, CDR2 SVGEGT. This CDR3 has 13 residues. V was pared by 5 bases and J by 1 base, with 7 bases between. CDR3 in DNA: TGTGCCAGCAGTGCAGCGGGCACAGATACGCAGTATTTT. Amino acids: CASSAAGTDTQYF.

V and J are TRBV19 and TRBJ2-1; 8 bases map to TRBD2. Germline V gene sequence: CDR1 LNHDA, CDR2 SQIVND (reference sequence). The J segment lost 8 bases and the V segment lost 5 bases, leaving 8 bases of the junction unmatched. This CDR3 region has 14 residues. CDR3 DNA sequence: TGTGCCAGTAGTGACGGGACTAGACTATATGAGCAGTTCTTC. As protein: CASSDGTRLYEQFF.

The chain couples TRBV24-1 to TRBJ1-1, with TRBD1 identical over 8 bases. V lost 7 bases and J lost 8; bases outside the gene matches: 2. Germline V lookup: CDR1 KGHDR, CDR2 SFDVKD. The CDR3 has 11 amino acids. In DNA form, the CDR3 reads TGTGCCACCAGACAGGGGGGGGAAGCTTTCTTT. It specifies CATRQGGEAFF.

The chain links TRBV7-2 to TRBJ2-7; 12 bases fit TRBD2. V lost 1 base to trimming and J lost 5 bases; unmatched junction nucleotides: 15. This CDR3 is 19 amino acids long. CDR1 and CDR2 from the germline V gene are SGHTA and FQGNSA. The CDR3 loop is CASSLVPQITSGRSHEQYF. DNA of the CDR3: TGTGCCAGCAGCTTAGTACCCCAAATTACTAGCGGGAGGAGCCACGAGCAGTACTTC.